The following is a T cell receptor (beta chain) sequence with its context. Its specificity is unknown. The CDR3 is 15 residues long. Germline CDR1 is LNHDA and CDR2 is SQIVND (reference sequence). Unmatched junction bases numbered 6, after V lost 6 bases and J lost 4 bases. The PCR had 60 Vbeta and 13 Jbeta primers. Profiling relied on immunoSEQ multiplex PCR, and the TCRdb table lists in-frame clones only, not all of them. Of roughly 160,000 clones in the sample, roughly 80% are singletons; the top ten hold around 6.7%. This record comes from a study of cytomegalovirus exposure and HLA in healthy donors. Whole-study findings and limits: Presence/absence analyses supposed approximately even sequencing depth among donors.

This receptor was obtained from a woman aged 30 to 39 in good health and CMV-seropositive. Sequenced input: PBMCs. V gene TRBV19 combines with J gene TRBJ2-2; 9 nucleotides match TRBD2. The CDR3 is CASRYRLAATGELFF. Written as DNA, the CDR3 is TGTGCCAGTAGATATCGACTAGCGGCCACCGGGGAGCTGTTTTTT.